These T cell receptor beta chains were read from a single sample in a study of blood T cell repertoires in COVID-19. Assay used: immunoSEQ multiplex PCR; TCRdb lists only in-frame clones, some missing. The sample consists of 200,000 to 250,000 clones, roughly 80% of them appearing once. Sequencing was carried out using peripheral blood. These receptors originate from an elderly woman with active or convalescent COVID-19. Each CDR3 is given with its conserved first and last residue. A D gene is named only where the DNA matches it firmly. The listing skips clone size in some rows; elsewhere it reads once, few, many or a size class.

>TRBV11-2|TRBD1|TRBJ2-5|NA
TGTGCCAGCAGCCCTGTAACAGGGGAACAGTACTTC
CASSPVTGEQYF
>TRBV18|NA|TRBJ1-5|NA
TGTGCCAGCTCACCAGATCCGGATCAGCCCCAGCATTTT
CASSPDPDQPQHF
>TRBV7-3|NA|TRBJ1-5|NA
TGTGCCAGCAGCTTAATGGCCGATCAGCCCCAGCATTTT
CASSLMADQPQHF
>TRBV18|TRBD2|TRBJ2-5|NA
TGTGCCAGCTCACCAGTGCTAGCGGAAGAGACCCAGTACTTC
CASSPVLAEETQYF
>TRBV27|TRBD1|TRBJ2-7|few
TGTGCCAGCAGTGGAGACAGGGGGCATGGCGAGCAGTACTTC
CASSGDRGHGEQYF
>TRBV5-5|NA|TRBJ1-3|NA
TGTGCCAGCAGCTCGGACACCTCCTCTGGAAACACCATATATTTT
CASSSDTSSGNTIYF
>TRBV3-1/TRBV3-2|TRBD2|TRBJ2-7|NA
TGTGCCAGCAGCCAAGAAGCGGGACAGTACTTC
CASSQEAGQYF
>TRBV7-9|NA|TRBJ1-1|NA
TGTGCCAGCAGCCCAGCCGTCACTTTTGGGCGCGCTGAAGCTTTCTTT
CASSPAVTFGRAEAFF
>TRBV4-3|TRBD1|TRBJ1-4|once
TGCGCCAGCAGCCAAGATCCACTCGGAGGGACAGGGAATGAAAAACTGTTTTTT
CASSQDPLGGTGNEKLFF
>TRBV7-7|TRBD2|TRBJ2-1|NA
TGTGCCAGCAGCCCCAAGGGACTAGCGGACGGCGAGCAGTTCTTC
CASSPKGLADGEQFF
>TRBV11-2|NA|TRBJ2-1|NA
TGTGCCAGCAGCTCGCCCCGCGGGCCCTCCTACAATGAGCAGTTCTTC
CASSSPRGPSYNEQFF
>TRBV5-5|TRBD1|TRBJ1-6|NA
TGTGCCAGCAGCAACGAAGGGGGCGGGTCACCCCTCCACTTT
CASSNEGGGSPLHF
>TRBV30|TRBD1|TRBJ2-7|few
TGTGCCTGGGACAGGGGAGGCGAGCAGTACTTC
CAWDRGGEQYF
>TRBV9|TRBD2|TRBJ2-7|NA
TGTGCCAGCAGCCCCTCGGGGGGACTCGAGCAGTACTTC
CASSPSGGLEQYF
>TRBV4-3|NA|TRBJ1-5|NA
TGCGCCAGCAGCCAAGAGGCCAGCGATCTTCAGCCCCAGCATTTT
CASSQEASDLQPQHF
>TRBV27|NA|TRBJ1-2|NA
TGTGCCAGCAGTCTCAGTTTTAGCAACTATGGCTACACCTTC
CASSLSFSNYGYTF
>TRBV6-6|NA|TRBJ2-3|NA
TGTGCCAGCAGTAGTCCCAGTGCTAGATCAGATACGCAGTATTTT
CASSSPSARSDTQYF
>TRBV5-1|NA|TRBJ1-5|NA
TGCGCCAGCAGGGGGGGAGCGGATAGCAATCAGCCCCAGCATTTT
CASRGGADSNQPQHF
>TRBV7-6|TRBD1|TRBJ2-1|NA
TGTGCCAGCAGCTTAGACTCCGGGACAGGCTACAATGAGCAGTTCTTC
CASSLDSGTGYNEQFF